These 2 T cell receptor beta chains came from one sample sequenced in a study of T cells in Graves' hyperthyroidism and ophthalmopathy (dated by TCRdb to about 2019). The library was obtained by multiplex PCR. Sequencing was carried out with an Illumina HiSeq 2000. TCR beta CDR3 regions were amplified from RNA transcripts. A first-round RT-PCR of the TCR CDR3 used the HTBI primer set with the Qiagen OneStep RT-PCR kit. TCRdb handled the public reads itself, with Q25 trimming in fastp and clone calling in MiXCR, and kept productive beta chains. Every entry covers one CDR3 protein and lists the most common genes and DNA from its rows. Within this sample are hundreds of thousands of distinct CDR3 sequences, with around 19% of them counted one time only. Of the sample, around 17% is held by the ten largest clones. The sequenced sample consisted of blood. Receptors were obtained from a woman in her fifties or sixties with Graves' hyperthyroidism that later progressed to Graves' ophthalmopathy.

This clonotype was observed many times. The genes are TRBV2 and TRBJ2-4; the D is unclear. Germline V gene lookup returns CDR1 SNHLY and CDR2 FYNNEI. This CDR3 comprises 15 residues. Trimming shortened V by 4 bases and J by 1 base, and 11 bases separated the two germline ends. This chain's CDR3 is CASSGLEGAKNIQYF. As DNA, the CDR3 is TGTGCCAGCAGTGGTCTTGAAGGCGCCAAAAACATTCAGTACTTC.

This rearrangement joins TRBV7-9 to TRBJ2-7, with 7 bases identical to TRBD1. The CDR3 has 16 amino acids. The germline V gene encodes CDR1 SEHNR and CDR2 FQNEAQ (reference sequence). Trimming cost V 4 bases and J 0 bases; bases outside gene matches: 9. Written as DNA, the CDR3 is TGTGCCAGCAGCTCGATCCGGGACAGTTTCTCCTACGAGCAGTACTTC. Encoded protein: CASSSIRDSFSYEQYF.